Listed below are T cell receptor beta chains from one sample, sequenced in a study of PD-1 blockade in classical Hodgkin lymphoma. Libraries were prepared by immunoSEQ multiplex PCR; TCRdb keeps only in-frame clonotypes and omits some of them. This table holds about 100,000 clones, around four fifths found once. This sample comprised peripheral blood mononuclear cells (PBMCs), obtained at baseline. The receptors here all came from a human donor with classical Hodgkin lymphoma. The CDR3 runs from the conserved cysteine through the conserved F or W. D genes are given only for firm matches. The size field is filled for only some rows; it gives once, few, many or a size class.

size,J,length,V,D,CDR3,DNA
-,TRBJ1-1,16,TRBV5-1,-,CASSFGLTGGDTEAFF,TGCGCCAGCAGCTTCGGTCTAACAGGTGGTGACACTGAAGCTTTCTTT
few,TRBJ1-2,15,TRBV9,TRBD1,CASSAPQGARVGYTF,TGTGCCAGCAGCGCCCCCCAGGGGGCGAGAGTAGGCTACACCTTC
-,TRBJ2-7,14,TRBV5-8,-,CASRWRDTGYEQYF,TGTGCCAGCAGATGGCGGGACACGGGCTACGAGCAGTACTTC
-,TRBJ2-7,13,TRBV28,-,CASSVSHRDRGYF,TGTGCCAGCAGTGTGAGCCACCGGGACCGAGGGTACTTC
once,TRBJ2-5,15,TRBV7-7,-,CASTQGAGDLETQYF,TGTGCCAGCACTCAGGGGGCGGGAGATTTAGAGACCCAGTACTTC
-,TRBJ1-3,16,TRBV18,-,CASSPNSPDSGNTIYF,TGTGCCAGCTCACCCAACAGTCCCGACTCTGGAAACACCATATATTTT
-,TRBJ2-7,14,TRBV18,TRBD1,CASSPGQGDYEQYF,TGTGCCAGCTCACCGGGACAGGGTGACTACGAGCAGTACTTC
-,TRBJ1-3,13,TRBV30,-,CAWAGTTGNTIYF,TGTGCCTGGGCCGGGACGACTGGAAACACCATATATTTT
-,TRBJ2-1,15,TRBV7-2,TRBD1,CASSARDRVYNEQFF,TGTGCCAGCAGCGCACGGGACAGGGTGTACAATGAGCAGTTCTTC
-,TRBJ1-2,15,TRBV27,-,CASSLIFSGFYGYTF,TGTGCCAGCAGTTTAATTTTTTCTGGGTTCTATGGCTACACCTTC
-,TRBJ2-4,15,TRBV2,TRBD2,CASSELGRAENIQYF,TGTGCCAGCAGTGAACTCGGGAGGGCCGAAAACATTCAGTACTTC
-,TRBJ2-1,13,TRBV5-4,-,CASSLVLTGEQFF,TGTGCCAGCAGCTTGGTTCTTACAGGTGAGCAGTTCTTC
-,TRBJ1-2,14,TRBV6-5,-,CASSYLMTRGFYTF,TGTGCCAGCAGTTACCTAATGACACGGGGGTTCTACACCTTC
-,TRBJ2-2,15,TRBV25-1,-,CASSGVSANTGELFF,TGTGCCAGCAGTGGAGTTAGCGCGAACACCGGGGAGCTGTTTTTT
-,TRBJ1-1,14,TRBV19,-,CASTPNRVNTEAFF,TGTGCCAGTACCCCAAACAGGGTAAACACTGAAGCTTTCTTT
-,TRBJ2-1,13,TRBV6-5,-,CASFPNPQAEQFF,TGTGCCAGCTTCCCCAACCCTCAGGCTGAGCAGTTCTTC
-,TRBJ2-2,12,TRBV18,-,CASSPGGRELFF,TGTGCCAGCTCACCGGGGGGCCGGGAGCTGTTTTTT
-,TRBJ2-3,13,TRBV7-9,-,CASSLSSGDTQYF,TGTGCCAGCAGCCTCTCGAGCGGGGATACGCAGTATTTT
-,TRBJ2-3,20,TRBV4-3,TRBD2,CASSQEGGTSGRAATDTQYF,TGCGCCAGCAGCCAAGAAGGAGGGACTAGCGGGAGGGCCGCCACAGATACGCAGTATTTT
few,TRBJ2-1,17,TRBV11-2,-,CASSLVVVTGFHGEQFF,TGTGCCAGCAGCTTAGTCGTAGTGACGGGATTTCACGGTGAGCAGTTCTTC
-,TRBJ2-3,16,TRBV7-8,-,CASSRMGSRTGDTQYF,TGTGCCAGCAGCCGTATGGGTAGCCGGACGGGGGATACGCAGTATTTT
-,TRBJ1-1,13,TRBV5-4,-,CASSLDRNTEAFF,TGTGCCAGCAGCCTGGACAGGAACACTGAAGCTTTCTTT